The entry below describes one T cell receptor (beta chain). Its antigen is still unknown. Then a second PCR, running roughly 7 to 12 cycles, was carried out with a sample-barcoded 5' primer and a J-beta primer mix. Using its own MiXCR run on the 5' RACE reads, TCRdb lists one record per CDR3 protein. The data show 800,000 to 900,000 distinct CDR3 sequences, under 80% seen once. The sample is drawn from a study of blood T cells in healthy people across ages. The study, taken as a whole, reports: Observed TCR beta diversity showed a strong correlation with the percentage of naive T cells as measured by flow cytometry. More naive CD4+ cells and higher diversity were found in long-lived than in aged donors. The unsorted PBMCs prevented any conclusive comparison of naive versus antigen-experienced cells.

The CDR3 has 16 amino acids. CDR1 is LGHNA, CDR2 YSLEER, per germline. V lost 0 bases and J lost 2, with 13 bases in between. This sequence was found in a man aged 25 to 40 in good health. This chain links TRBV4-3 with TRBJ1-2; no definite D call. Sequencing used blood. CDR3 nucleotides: TGCGCCAGCAGCCAAGATACTCGCCAAGGGAACTATGGCTACACCTTC. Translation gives CASSQDTRQGNYGYTF.